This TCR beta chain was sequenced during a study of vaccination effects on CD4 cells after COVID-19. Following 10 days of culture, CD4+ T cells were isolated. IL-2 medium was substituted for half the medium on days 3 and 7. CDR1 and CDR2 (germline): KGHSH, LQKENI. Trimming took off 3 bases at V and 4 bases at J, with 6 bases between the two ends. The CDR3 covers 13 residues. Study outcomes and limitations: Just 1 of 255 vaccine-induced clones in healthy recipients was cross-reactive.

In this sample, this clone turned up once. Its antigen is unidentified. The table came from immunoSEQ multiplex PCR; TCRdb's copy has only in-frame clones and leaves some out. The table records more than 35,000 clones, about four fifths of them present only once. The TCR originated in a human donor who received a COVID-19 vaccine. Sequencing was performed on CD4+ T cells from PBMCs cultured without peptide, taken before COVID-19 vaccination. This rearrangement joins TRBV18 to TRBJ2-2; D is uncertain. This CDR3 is CASSPTLTGELFF. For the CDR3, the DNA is TGTGCCAGCTCACCTACCCTCACCGGGGAGCTGTTTTTT. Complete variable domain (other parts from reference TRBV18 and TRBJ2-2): NAGVMQNPRHLVRRRGQEARLRCSPMKGHSHVYWYRQLPEEGLKFMVYLQKENIIDESGMPKERFSAEFPKEGPSILRIQQVVRGDSAAYFCASSPTLTGELFFGEGSRLTVL.